Shown below are 5 T cell receptor beta chains from a single sample sequenced in a study of CD8 T cells in ankylosing spondylitis. TCRdb processed the 5' RACE reads anew with MiXCR; each CDR3 protein has one entry. The sample lists 130,000 or so distinct CDR3 sequences, around 7% seen once, with less than 15% in the top ten. The sequenced sample was blood, either unsorted or a sorted T cell fraction (not recorded which). The receptors come from a male donor with ankylosing spondylitis or in good health (not recorded which).

This clonotype was picked up many times. The V and J genes are TRBV5-1 and TRBJ2-5; TRBD1 aligns across 8 bases. This CDR3 contains 14 residues. Germline V lookup: CDR1 SGHRS, CDR2 YFSETQ. Trimming took 4 bases from V and 2 from J; bases not matched to a gene: 4. CDR3 protein: CASSTGQGQETQYF. The CDR3 DNA is TGCGCCAGCAGCACTGGACAGGGTCAAGAGACCCAGTACTTC.

Comment on this clonotype: One base away lies a much larger clone, so this may be a sequencing read error. No conserved phenylalanine or tryptophan is present at the end of the CDR3, so a read error is the likely explanation. CDR3 bases: TGCGCCAGCAAGCGGACAGGGGGCATCTACGAGCAGTACTAC. Translated: CASKRTGGIYEQYY. J is TRBJ2-7 and V is TRBV5-1; 11 positions match TRBD1. CDR1 and CDR2 from the germline V gene are SGHRS and YFSETQ. CDR3 length: 14 residues. Trimming at V came to 6 bases and at J to 3 bases, leaving 5 bases not matched to a gene.

This clonotype appeared many times. The chain recombines TRBV28 with TRBJ2-1; D possibly corresponds to TRBD2 (5 bases). Trimming left V 1 base short and J 9 bases short, with 10 bases between. Germline-derived CDR1 and CDR2 are MDHEN and SYDVKM. This CDR3 has 13 amino acids. As DNA, the CDR3 is TGTGCCAGCAGTTTATTAAGAGGGATTGAGCAGTTCTTC. Protein sequence: CASSLLRGIEQFF.

There are many counts of this clonotype. J is TRBJ2-5 and V is TRBV15; 7 nucleotides line up with TRBD1. Germline trimming cut 0 bases from V and 5 bases from J; bases unmatched to any gene: 12. CDR3 length equals 17 residues. Germline V gene sequence: CDR1 LNHNV, CDR2 YYDKDF (reference sequence). The CDR3 DNA is TGTGCCACCAGCAGAGATCGTAAGACAGGGCTTGGCGAGACCCAGTACTTC. It encodes CATSRDRKTGLGETQYF. Full variable domain (missing parts from reference TRBV15 and TRBJ2-5): DAMVIQNPRYQVTQFGKPVTLSCSQTLNHNVMYWYQQKSSQAPKLLFHYYDKDFNNEADTPDNFQSRRPNTSFCFLDIRSPGLGDTAMYLCATSRDRKTGLGETQYFGPGTRLLVL.

This clonotype was seen ten or more times. The CDR3 loop reads CASSFRGDWIKRGGREQETQYF. CDR3 DNA: TGTGCCAGCAGCTTTAGAGGAGATTGGATCAAGCGGGGGGGCCGGGAGCAAGAGACCCAGTACTTC. The V gene is TRBV5-6, the J gene TRBJ2-5; 10 bases align to TRBD2. The CDR3 extends over 22 amino acids. Trimming cost V 2 bases and J 2 bases; bases outside gene matches: 24. The V gene's germline CDR1 is SGHDT and CDR2 YYEEEE.